What follows is one T cell receptor beta chain and its context. The data stem from a study of blood T cell repertoires in COVID-19. Study information: The cDNA or gDNA used as material had been derived from T cells, B-cell-depleted T cells, or PBMCs.

Assay used: immunoSEQ multiplex PCR; TCRdb lists only in-frame clones, some missing. The sample shows a few hundred thousand clones, roughly 77% of them seen only once. Looked up from germline, CDR1 is SNHLY and CDR2 is FYNNEI. The CDR3 is 15 residues long. V was clipped by 4 bases and J by 2 bases; unmatched bases: 5. This receptor was obtained from a human donor with acute or convalescent COVID-19. The donor label of this sample is uncertain. The chain carries TRBV2 and TRBJ2-7; 10 positions match TRBD2. The specimen sequenced was peripheral blood. DNA of the CDR3: TGTGCCAGCAGTGGAGTAGCGGGAGGTCCCTACGAGCAGTACTTC. Its protein is CASSGVAGGPYEQYF.